One sample yielded the 20 T cell receptor beta chains listed below, sequenced in a study of brain T cells in children with intractable seizures. Some clones are missing from TCRdb's copy, which holds only in-frame ones; the method was immunoSEQ multiplex PCR. The sample lists around 70,000 clones; 90% to 95% were seen once. Sequenced material: peripheral blood, taken at surgery. Every receptor here comes from a boy younger than two with tuberous sclerosis and intractable seizures.

Here the CDR3 DNA reads TGTGCCAGCTCCGGACTAGCGGACACGAATGAGCAGTTCTTC. Translating it yields CASSGLADTNEQFF. The chain employs TRBV27 and TRBJ2-1; 10 bases line up with TRBD2. CDR1 is MNHEY and CDR2 is SMNVEV in the germline V gene (reference sequence). V lost 8 bases and J lost 7; bases outside the gene matches: 8. The CDR3 spans 14 residues.

The V call is TRBV18, the J call TRBJ1-2; 7 positions agree with TRBD1. J was trimmed by 2 bases and V by 3 bases; bases with no gene match: 9. CDR3 length equals 16 residues. Germline V lookup: CDR1 KGHSH, CDR2 LQKENI. DNA of the CDR3: TGTGCCAGCTCACCGAGGTTACAGGGGCTGAACTATGGCTACACCTTC. The encoded protein is CASSPRLQGLNYGYTF.

The rearrangement joins TRBV5-1 to TRBJ2-7; TRBD1 aligns across 8 bases. Germline CDR1 SGHRS, CDR2 YFSETQ. CDR3 length equals 15 residues. V lost 4 bases to trimming and J lost 5 bases; unmatched junction nucleotides: 11. CDR3 in DNA: TGCGCCAGCAGCATAGGCCGGGACAGGCCACACGAGCAGTACTTC. It codes for CASSIGRDRPHEQYF. Full variable domain (outside the CDR3, taken from reference TRBV5-1 and TRBJ2-7): KAGVTQTPRYLIKTRGQQVTLSCSPISGHRSVSWYQQTPGQGLQFLFEYFSETQRNKGNFPGRFSGRQFSNSRSEMNVSTLELGDSALYLCASSIGRDRPHEQYFGPGTRLTVT.

As DNA, the CDR3 is TGTGCCAGCAGCCAAAGGGGCGGGGGAGCCTACGAGCAGTACTTC. Amino acids: CASSQRGGGAYEQYF. This chain links TRBV3-1 (or the pseudogene TRBV3-2) with TRBJ2-7; 7 bases are shared with TRBD2. With V trimmed by 2 bases and J by 2 bases, 6 bases remained unmatched. The CDR3 loop spans 15 amino acids. Germline CDR1 LGHDT, CDR2 YNNKEL (reference sequence).

J is TRBJ1-5 and V is TRBV7-9, with D maybe TRBD1 (5 bases). The CDR3 totals 15 residues. Germline V CDR1 and CDR2: SEHNR, FQNEAQ (reference sequence). Trimming took off 1 base at V and 4 bases at J, with 11 bases between the two ends. CDR3 sequence: CASSLGSQGNQPQHF. CDR3 DNA: TGTGCCAGCAGCTTAGGTAGCCAGGGAAATCAGCCCCAGCATTTT.

The V and J genes are TRBV5-4 and TRBJ2-1; TRBD1 might be the D (6 bases). The CDR3 extends over 13 amino acids. The V gene lost 4 bases and the J gene lost 9 bases, with 14 bases spanning the gap. CDR1 is SGHNT and CDR2 is YYREEE in the germline V gene (reference sequence). CDR3 nucleotide sequence: TGTGCCAGCAGCGCTGTACAGGGTCCTGAGCAGTTCTTC. As protein: CASSAVQGPEQFF.

This chain links TRBV7-8 with TRBJ2-2; no reliable D call. V shed 2 bases and J shed 5 bases, with 12 bases lying between them. The CDR3 loop spans 15 amino acids. Germline loops: CDR1 SGHVS, CDR2 FQNEAQ. CDR3 nucleotide sequence: TGTGCCAGCAGCTTATGGGGAATCGGGACCGGGGAGCTGTTTTTT. Its protein product is CASSLWGIGTGELFF.

The V gene is TRBV5-1, the J gene TRBJ2-1; a possible D gene is TRBD2 (6 bases). From germline, CDR1 is SGHRS and CDR2 YFSETQ. V lost 3 bases and J lost 0, with 10 bases in between. This CDR3 spans 15 amino acids. CDR3 loop: CASSWGLPSYNEQFF. CDR3 in DNA: TGCGCCAGCAGCTGGGGACTTCCCTCCTACAATGAGCAGTTCTTC.

The chain recombines TRBV7-9 with TRBJ1-3; the D is unclear. This CDR3 is 15 amino acids long. Germline V gene lookup returns CDR1 SEHNR and CDR2 FQNEAQ (reference sequence). V lost 3 bases and J 0 bases, leaving 9 bases between the germline ends. The DNA of the CDR3 is TGTGCCAGCAGCTTCGTGGATAACTCTGGAAACACCATATATTTT. Amino acids: CASSFVDNSGNTIYF.

The count of this clone is one. The J gene is TRBJ2-7, the V gene TRBV6-5; 12 nucleotides match TRBD2. With 5 bases clipped from V and 1 base from J, the junction kept 0 bases outside the gene matches. Germline loops: CDR1 MNHEY, CDR2 SVGAGI. The CDR3 extends over 14 amino acids. The CDR3 loop is CASSLAGGSYEQYF. In DNA, the CDR3 is TGTGCCAGCAGTCTAGCGGGAGGGTCCTACGAGCAGTACTTC.

This clone was counted once. V usage is TRBV7-9 and J usage is TRBJ2-1; D may be TRBD2 (6 bases). The germline V gene encodes CDR1 SEHNR and CDR2 FQNEAQ (reference sequence). The germline V and J ends were trimmed by 6 bases and 10 bases, with 19 bases remaining between them. The CDR3 consists of 14 residues. Written as DNA, the CDR3 is TGTGCCAGCAGGGGTGCCGCGGGAAGGGGCGAGCAGTTCTTC. Its protein product is CASRGAAGRGEQFF.

The V gene is TRBV19, the J gene TRBJ1-3, with unresolved D. The CDR3 consists of 15 residues. Germline CDR1 reads LNHDA; CDR2 reads SQIVND (reference sequence). V was pared by 3 bases and J by 0 bases, with 9 bases between. CDR3: CASSIGGLSGNTIYF. The CDR3 DNA reads TGTGCCAGTAGTATCGGCGGACTCTCTGGAAACACCATATATTTT.

The chain is built from TRBV19 and TRBJ1-1; no clear D gene. Germline CDR1 reads LNHDA; CDR2 reads SQIVND (reference sequence). CDR3 length: 14 residues. With 6 bases removed from V and 8 bases from J, the gap between germline ends came to 19 bases. The CDR3 bases are TGTGCCAGTAGCACTCTACTCCAACCCCGGGAAGCTTTCTTT. Its protein product is CASSTLLQPREAFF.

V and J are TRBV7-3 and TRBJ2-3; TRBD2 aligns across 7 bases. Germline CDR1 SGHTA, CDR2 FQGTGA. This CDR3 region has 19 residues. The V segment lost 0 bases and the J segment 1 base; nucleotides outside the gene matches: 13. The CDR3 here is CASSLTGLGGRLGTDTQYF. In DNA, the CDR3 is TGTGCCAGCAGCTTAACAGGTTTGGGGGGGAGACTGGGCACAGATACGCAGTATTTT.

This chain connects TRBV2 to TRBJ2-1; TRBD2 aligns across 10 bases. The CDR3 has 16 residues. With V trimmed by 2 bases and J by 9 bases, 10 bases remained unmatched. CDR1 SNHLY and CDR2 FYNNEI come from the germline V gene. CDR3 loop: CASSEWRAGGFGEQFF. In nucleotides, the CDR3 is TGTGCCAGCAGTGAATGGCGAGCGGGGGGGTTCGGTGAGCAGTTCTTC.

For the CDR3, the DNA is TGTGCCAGCAGCTTGAACGGAAACACCATATATTTT. It encodes CASSLNGNTIYF. The rearrangement links TRBV5-8 to TRBJ1-3, with no clear D. The ends were cut back, 1 base at V and 4 bases at J, with 3 bases in the middle. In germline, CDR1 is SGHTS, CDR2 YDEGEE. This CDR3 has 12 residues. Full variable domain (outside the CDR3, taken from reference TRBV5-8 and TRBJ1-3): EAGVTQSPTHLIKTRGQQATLRCSPISGHTSVYWYQQALGLGLQFLLWYDEGEERNRGNFPPRFSGRQFPNYSSELNVNALELEDSALYLCASSLNGNTIYFGEGSWLTVV.

This clone was counted a few times. The rearrangement links TRBV20-1 to TRBJ1-1; D is unclear. CDR1 and CDR2 from the germline V gene are DFQATT and SNEGSKA (reference sequence). V was pared by 2 bases and J by 5 bases, with 6 bases between. The CDR3 spans 11 residues. The CDR3 bases are TGCAGTGCTAGAATCGGTACTGAAGCTTTCTTT. Protein product: CSARIGTEAFF.

In nucleotides, the CDR3 is TGTGCCAGTAGTATAGCCCCCTCAGGCAACACTGAAGCTTTCTTT. Translating it yields CASSIAPSGNTEAFF. The chain carries TRBV19 and TRBJ1-1; no reliable D call. Germline V gene sequence: CDR1 LNHDA, CDR2 SQIVND (reference sequence). The CDR3 contains 15 residues. Trimming cost V 1 base and J 2 bases, with 11 bases left between them.

The rearrangement uses TRBV20-1 and TRBJ2-1; D remains unclear. V shed 4 bases and J shed 7 bases, with 5 bases lying between them. The CDR3 contains 10 residues. The germline V gene encodes CDR1 DFQATT and CDR2 SNEGSKA (reference sequence). The CDR3 bases are TGCAGTGCTACGATTAATGAGCAGTTCTTC. It codes for CSATINEQFF.

This chain joins TRBV12-3 or TRBV12-4 and TRBJ2-4; D may correspond to TRBD1 or TRBD2 (5 bases each). There are 12 residues in the CDR3. V was shortened by 3 bases and J by 13 bases, with 13 bases between the two germline ends. CDR3 bases: TGTGCCAGCAGTTTCAACCCTGAGGGGCAGTACTTC. Its translation is CASSFNPEGQYF.